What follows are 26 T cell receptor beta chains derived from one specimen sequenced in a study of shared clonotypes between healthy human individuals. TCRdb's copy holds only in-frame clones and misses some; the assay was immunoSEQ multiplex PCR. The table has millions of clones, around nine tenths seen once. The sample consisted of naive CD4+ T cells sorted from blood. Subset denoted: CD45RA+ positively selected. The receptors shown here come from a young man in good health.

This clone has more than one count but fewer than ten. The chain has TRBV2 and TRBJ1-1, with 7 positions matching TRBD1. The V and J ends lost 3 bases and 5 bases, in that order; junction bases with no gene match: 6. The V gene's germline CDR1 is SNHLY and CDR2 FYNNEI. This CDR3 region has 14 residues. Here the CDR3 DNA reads TGTGCCAGCAGTGAGGGCAGGGGGAGTACTGAAGCTTTCTTT. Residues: CASSEGRGSTEAFF.

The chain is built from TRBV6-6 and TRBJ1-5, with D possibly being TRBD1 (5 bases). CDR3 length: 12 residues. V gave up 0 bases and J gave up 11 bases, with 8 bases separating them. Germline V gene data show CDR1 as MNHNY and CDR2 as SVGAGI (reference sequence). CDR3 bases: TGTGCCAGCAGTTACTCAGAGGGGTCCCAGCATTTT. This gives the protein CASSYSEGSQHF.

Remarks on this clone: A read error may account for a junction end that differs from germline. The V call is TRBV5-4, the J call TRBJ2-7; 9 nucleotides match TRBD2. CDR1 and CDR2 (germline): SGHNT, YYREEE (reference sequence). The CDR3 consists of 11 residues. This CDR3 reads CASSLGLAESF. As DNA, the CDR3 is TGTGCCAGCAGCTTGGGACTAGCGGAATCCTTC.

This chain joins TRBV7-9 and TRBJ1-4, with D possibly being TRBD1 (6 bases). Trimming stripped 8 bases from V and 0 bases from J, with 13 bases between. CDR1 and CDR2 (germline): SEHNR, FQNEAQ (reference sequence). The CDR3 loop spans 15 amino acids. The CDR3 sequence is CASQRGGATNEKLFF. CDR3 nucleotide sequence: TGTGCCAGCCAGCGCGGGGGCGCAACTAATGAAAAACTGTTTTTT.

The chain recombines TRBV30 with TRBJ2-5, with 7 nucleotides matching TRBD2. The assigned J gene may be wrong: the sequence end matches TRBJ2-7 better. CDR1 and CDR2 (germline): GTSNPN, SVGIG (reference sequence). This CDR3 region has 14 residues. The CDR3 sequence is CAWSRAGGSYEQYF. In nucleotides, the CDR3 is TGTGCCTGGAGTCGAGCCGGCGGGAGCTACGAGCAGTACTTC.

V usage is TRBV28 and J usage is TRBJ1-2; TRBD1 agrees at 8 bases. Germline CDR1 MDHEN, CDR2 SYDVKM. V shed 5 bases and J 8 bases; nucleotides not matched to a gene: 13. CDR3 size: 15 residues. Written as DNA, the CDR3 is TGTGCCAGCAGTGAGGACAGGGAGGGAGTTTGGGGCTACACCTTC. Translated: CASSEDREGVWGYTF.

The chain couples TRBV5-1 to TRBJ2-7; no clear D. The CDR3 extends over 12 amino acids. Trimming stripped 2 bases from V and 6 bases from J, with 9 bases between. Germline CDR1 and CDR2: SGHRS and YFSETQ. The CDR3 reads CASSLRDGEQYF. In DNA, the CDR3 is TGCGCCAGCAGCTTAAGGGATGGCGAGCAGTACTTC.

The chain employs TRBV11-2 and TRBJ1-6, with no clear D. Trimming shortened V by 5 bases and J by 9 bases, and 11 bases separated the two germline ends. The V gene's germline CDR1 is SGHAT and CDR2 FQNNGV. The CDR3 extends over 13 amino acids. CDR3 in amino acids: CASSTPEGSPLHF. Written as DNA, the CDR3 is TGTGCCAGCAGCACCCCTGAAGGTTCACCCCTCCACTTT.

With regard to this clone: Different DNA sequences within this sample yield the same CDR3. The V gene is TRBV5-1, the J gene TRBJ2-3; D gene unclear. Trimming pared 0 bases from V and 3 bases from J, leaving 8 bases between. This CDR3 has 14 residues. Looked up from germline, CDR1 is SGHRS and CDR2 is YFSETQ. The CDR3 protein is CASSLGLPTDTQYF. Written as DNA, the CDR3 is TGCGCCAGCAGCTTGGGGCTACCGACAGATACGCAGTATTTT.

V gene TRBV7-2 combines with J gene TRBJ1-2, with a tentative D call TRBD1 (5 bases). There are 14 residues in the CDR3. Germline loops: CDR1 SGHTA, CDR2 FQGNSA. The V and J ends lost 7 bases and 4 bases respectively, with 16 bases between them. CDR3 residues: CASTKQRGIYGYTF. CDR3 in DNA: TGTGCCAGCACCAAGCAAAGGGGAATCTATGGCTACACCTTC.

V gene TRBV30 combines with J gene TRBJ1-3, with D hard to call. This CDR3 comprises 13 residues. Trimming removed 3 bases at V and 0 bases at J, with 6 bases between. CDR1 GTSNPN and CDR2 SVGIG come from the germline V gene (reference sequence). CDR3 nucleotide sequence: TGTGCCTGGAGGAACCCCTCTGGAAACACCATATATTTT. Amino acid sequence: CAWRNPSGNTIYF. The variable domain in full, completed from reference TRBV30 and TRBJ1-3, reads SQTIHQWPATLVQPVGSPLSLECTVEGTSNPNLYWYRQAAGRGLQLLFYSVGIGQISSEVPQNLSASRPQDRQFILSSKKLLLSDSGFYLCAWRNPSGNTIYFGEGSWLTVV.

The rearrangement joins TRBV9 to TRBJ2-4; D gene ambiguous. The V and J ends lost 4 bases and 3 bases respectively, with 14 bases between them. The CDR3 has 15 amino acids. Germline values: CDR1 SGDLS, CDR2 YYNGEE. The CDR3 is CASSRVSGDKNIQYF. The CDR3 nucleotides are TGTGCCAGCAGCAGAGTGTCAGGAGACAAAAACATTCAGTACTTC.

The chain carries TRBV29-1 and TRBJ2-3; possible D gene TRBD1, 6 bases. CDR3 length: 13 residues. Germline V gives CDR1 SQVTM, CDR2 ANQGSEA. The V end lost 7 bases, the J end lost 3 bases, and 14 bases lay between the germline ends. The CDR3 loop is CSAQGRTTDTQYF. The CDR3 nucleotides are TGCAGCGCCCAGGGGCGCACGACAGATACGCAGTATTTT.

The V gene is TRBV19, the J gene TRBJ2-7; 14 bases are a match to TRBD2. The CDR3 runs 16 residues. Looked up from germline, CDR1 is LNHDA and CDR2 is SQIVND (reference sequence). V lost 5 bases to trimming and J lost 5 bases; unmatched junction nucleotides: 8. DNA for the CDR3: TGTGCCAGTAGTCCTAGGGGGACTAGCGGGAGCCACGAGCAGTACTTC. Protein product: CASSPRGTSGSHEQYF.

CDR3 DNA sequence: TGTGCCAGCTCCCCCGCCCCAGCTAACTATGGCTACACCTTC. Its protein product is CASSPAPANYGYTF. The rearrangement uses TRBV18 and TRBJ1-2; D remains unclear. CDR1 and CDR2 (germline): KGHSH, LQKENI. V lost 6 bases, J lost 0 bases, and 11 bases lay in between. This CDR3 region has 14 residues.

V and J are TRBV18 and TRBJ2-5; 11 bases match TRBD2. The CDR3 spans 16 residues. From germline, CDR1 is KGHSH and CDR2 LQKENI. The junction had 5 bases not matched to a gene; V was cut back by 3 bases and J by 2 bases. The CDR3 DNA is TGTGCCAGCTCACCCCTAGCGGGGGGATTTCAAGAGACCCAGTACTTC. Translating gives CASSPLAGGFQETQYF.

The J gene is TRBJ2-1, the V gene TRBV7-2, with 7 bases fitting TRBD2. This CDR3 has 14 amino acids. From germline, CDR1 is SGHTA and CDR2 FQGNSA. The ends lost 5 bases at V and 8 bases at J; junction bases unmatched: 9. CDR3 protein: CASSPFHTSDEQFF. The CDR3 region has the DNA TGTGCCAGCAGCCCCTTCCATACTAGCGATGAGCAGTTCTTC.

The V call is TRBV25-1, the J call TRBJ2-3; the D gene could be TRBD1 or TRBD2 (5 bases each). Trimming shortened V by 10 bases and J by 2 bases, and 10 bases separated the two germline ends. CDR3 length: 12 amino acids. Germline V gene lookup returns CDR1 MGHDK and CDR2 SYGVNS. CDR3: CATGTNTDTQYF. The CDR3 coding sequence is TGTGCCACCGGGACCAACACAGATACGCAGTATTTT.

The CDR3, as DNA: TGCGCCAGCAGCTCCGGCCGGGGAAGAGAGATGGCTTTCTTT. Residues: CASSSGRGREMAFF. The chain combines TRBV5-1 with TRBJ1-1; D is ambiguous. CDR1 and CDR2 from the germline V gene are SGHRS and YFSETQ. The CDR3 length is 14 residues. V dropped 3 bases and J dropped 11 bases, with 20 bases sitting between them. Full variable domain (rest looked up from reference TRBV5-1 and TRBJ1-1): KAGVTQTPRYLIKTRGQQVTLSCSPISGHRSVSWYQQTPGQGLQFLFEYFSETQRNKGNFPGRFSGRQFSNSRSEMNVSTLELGDSALYLCASSSGRGREMAFFGQGTRLTVV.

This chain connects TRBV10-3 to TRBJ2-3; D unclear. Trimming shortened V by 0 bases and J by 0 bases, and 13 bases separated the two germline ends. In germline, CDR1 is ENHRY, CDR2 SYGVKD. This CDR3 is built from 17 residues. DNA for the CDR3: TGTGCCATCAGTGAGTCGTTTTCGGAATCTAGCACAGATACGCAGTATTTT. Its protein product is CAISESFSESSTDTQYF.

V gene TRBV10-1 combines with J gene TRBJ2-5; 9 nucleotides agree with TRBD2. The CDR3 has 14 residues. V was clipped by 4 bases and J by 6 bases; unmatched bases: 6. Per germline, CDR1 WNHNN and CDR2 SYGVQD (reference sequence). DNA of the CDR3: TGCGCCAGCAGTGGCTCTAGCGGGGTCAAGACCCAGTACTTC. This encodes CASSGSSGVKTQYF.

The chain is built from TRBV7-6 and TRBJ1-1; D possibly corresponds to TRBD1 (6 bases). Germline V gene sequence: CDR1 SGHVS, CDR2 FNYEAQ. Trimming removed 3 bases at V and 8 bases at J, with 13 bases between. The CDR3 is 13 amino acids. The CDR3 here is CASSFNRDNEAFF. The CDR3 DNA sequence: TGTGCCAGCAGCTTTAACCGGGACAACGAAGCTTTCTTT.

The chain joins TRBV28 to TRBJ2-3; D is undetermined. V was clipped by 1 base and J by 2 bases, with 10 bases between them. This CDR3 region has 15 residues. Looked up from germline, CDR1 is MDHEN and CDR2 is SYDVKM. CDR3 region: CASSLYYSTTDTQYF. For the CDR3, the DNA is TGTGCCAGCAGTTTATACTACAGTACCACAGATACGCAGTATTTT. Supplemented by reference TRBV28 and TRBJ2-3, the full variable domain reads DVKVTQSSRYLVKRTGEKVFLECVQDMDHENMFWYRQDPGLGLRLIYFSYDVKMKEKGDIPEGYSVSREKKERFSLILESASTNQTSMYLCASSLYYSTTDTQYFGPGTRLTVL.

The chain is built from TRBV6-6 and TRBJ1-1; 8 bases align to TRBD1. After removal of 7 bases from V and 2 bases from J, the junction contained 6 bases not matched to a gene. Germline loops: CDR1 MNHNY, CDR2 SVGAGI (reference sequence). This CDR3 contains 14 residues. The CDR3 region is CASTSDRVNTEAFF. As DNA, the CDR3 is TGTGCCAGCACTTCGGACAGGGTCAACACTGAAGCTTTCTTT.

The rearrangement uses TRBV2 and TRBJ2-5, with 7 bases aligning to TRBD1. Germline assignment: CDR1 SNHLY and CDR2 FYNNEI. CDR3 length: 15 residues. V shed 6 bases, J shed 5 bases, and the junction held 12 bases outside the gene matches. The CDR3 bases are TGTGCCAGCAGCCCCCCGACAGGGTCATGGGAGACCCAGTACTTC. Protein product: CASSPPTGSWETQYF. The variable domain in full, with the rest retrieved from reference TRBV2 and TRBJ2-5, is EPEVTQTPSHQVTQMGQEVILRCVPISNHLYFYWYRQILGQKVEFLVSFYNNEISEKSEIFDDQFSVERPDGSNFTLKIRSTKLEDSAMYFCASSPPTGSWETQYFGPGTRLLVL.

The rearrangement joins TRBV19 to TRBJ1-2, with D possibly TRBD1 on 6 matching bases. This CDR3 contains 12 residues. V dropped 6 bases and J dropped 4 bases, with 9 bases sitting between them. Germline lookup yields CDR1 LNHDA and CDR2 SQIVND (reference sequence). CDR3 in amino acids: CASSRDTYGYTF. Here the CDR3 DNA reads TGTGCCAGTAGCCGGGACACCTATGGCTACACCTTC. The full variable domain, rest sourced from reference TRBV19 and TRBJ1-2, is DGGITQSPKYLFRKEGQNVTLSCEQNLNHDAMYWYRQDPGQGLRLIYYSQIVNDFQKGDIAEGYSVSREKKESFPLTVTSAQKNPTAFYLCASSRDTYGYTFGSGTRLTVV.